This is a list of T cell receptor beta chains from one sample in a study of T-cell reconstitution after alpha-beta-depleted transplantation in children. One entry per CDR3 protein, called by TCRdb with MiXCR from the PCR reads. The repertoire holds about 900,000 distinct CDR3 sequences, with 25% to 35% as singletons. This material consisted of PBMCs, mostly from graft donor cells, taken 360 days after TCRalphabeta/CD19-depleted stem cell transplant. These receptors originate from a boy in the first two years of life who had a stem cell transplant for SCID, so the T cells may come from the graft donor. Both conserved end residues are part of each CDR3. The order of the fields is clone size, V gene, CDR3 protein. A row's size may be missing; if present it is once, few, many or a size class.

many TRBV27 CASSPRGGEQFF
. TRBV4-3 CASSQDWGRTYEQYF
many TRBV28 CASSTGPTYTDTQYF
many TRBV5-1 CASSFGEPYNEQFF
. TRBV28 CASSSRGGQGETQYF
. TRBV24-1 CATSLNGDNEQFF
. TRBV7-3 CASSLIGGGSNTGELFF
. TRBV19 CASSIRRGTAYGYTF
. TRBV3-1 CASSQESPSGESDTQYF
. TRBV11-2 CASSLVSYGIDEQYF
. TRBV12-3/TRBV12-4 CASSPRTSNTDTQYF
few TRBV15 CATSRRTGSNYGYTF
. TRBV4-2 CASSPRTGLNEQFF
few TRBV4-3 CASSQEGRGVRGYTF
few TRBV7-8 CASSLVSSSYEQYF
few TRBV7-2 CASSGGLAETQYF
. TRBV9 CASSVGGKGYEQYF
few TRBV3-1 CASSQDQATQYF
. TRBV4-3 CASSPGTGTKYEQYF
few TRBV29-1 CSVSQTGSVTEAFF
. TRBV6-1 CASRPWIAGGWGSYNEQFF
few TRBV9 CASSVGKPSYNSPLHF
many TRBV5-1 CASSLGGGELFF
few TRBV6-5 CASSYSGTGANEQFF
. TRBV4-2 CASSQDGFLAGKKETQYF
. TRBV5-1 CASGRLSQGNTEAFF
. TRBV12-3/TRBV12-4 CASTLRGGNTIYF
. TRBV5-6 CASRVGVSTSRTTGELFF
. TRBV29-1 CSVEGVSYEQYF
. TRBV4-3 CASSQEGIVGSSYNEQFF
. TRBV6-1 CARGGELSRQEQYF
. TRBV5-1 CASSLGTSGINEQFF
. TRBV6-2/TRBV6-3 CASSYLFGLAGGDHQETQYF
. TRBV7-3 CASSYAQTRATYNEQFF
few TRBV5-5 CASQDSGRTTDTQYF
. TRBV20-1 CSASFLGEWNEQFF
. TRBV4-3 CASSHQGDYFTDTQYF
. TRBV29-1 CSSPGGPGLYEQYF
. TRBV3-1 CASSQDLDTDTQYF
. TRBV15 CATSRQGRTEAFF
. TRBV28 CASSYLGTSGYTQYF
. TRBV6-7 CASSCSYNEQFF